This T cell receptor beta chain was found in a study of blood T cells in healthy people across ages. With V trimmed by 5 bases and J by 8 bases, 10 bases remained unmatched. This CDR3 has 14 residues. The germline gives CDR1 MNHNY, CDR2 SVGAGI (reference sequence). The table lists this clonotype with a few counts. Alongside a J-beta primer mix, a sample-barcoded 5' primer served in a second PCR lasting roughly 6 to 12 cycles. A single record per CDR3 protein comes from TCRdb applying MiXCR to the 5' RACE reads. In the table there are about 1,500,000 distinct CDR3 sequences, 28% of which are singletons.

The chain links TRBV6-6 to TRBJ1-1, with TRBD1 matching over 8 bases. The receptor was derived from a woman aged 30 to 39 in good health. Source material: blood. The CDR3 nucleotides read TGTGCCAGCAGTGCAGGGGGCCGCACCGCCGAAGCTTTCTTT. Translation: CASSAGGRTAEAFF.